A single sample is the source of the 20 T cell receptor beta chains below, sequenced in a study of T cell responses to AZD1222 COVID-19 vaccine. Clones were sequenced by immunoSEQ multiplex PCR, and TCRdb holds only the in-frame ones, with some missing. The data hold around 120,000 clones, with around 90% observed a single time. The sequences come from peripheral blood, collected on day 0 of AZD1222 vaccination. The source of these receptors is an adult in good health.

This clone showed up just once. The chain carries TRBV10-3 and TRBJ1-4; TRBD1 matches 7 bases. The V gene's germline CDR1 is ENHRY and CDR2 SYGVKD. The CDR3 totals 14 residues. V was pared by 3 bases and J by 7 bases, with 5 bases of the junction left unmatched. This CDR3 reads CAISDSGGGEKLFF. Here the CDR3 DNA reads TGTGCCATCAGTGATTCAGGGGGGGGTGAAAAACTGTTTTTT.

The chain couples TRBV19 to TRBJ2-7; 13 bases map to TRBD2. J was trimmed by 3 bases and V by 5 bases; bases with no gene match: 19. This CDR3 region has 20 residues. Looked up from germline, CDR1 is LNHDA and CDR2 is SQIVND (reference sequence). The DNA for the CDR3 is TGTGCCAGTAGTCCAACCCCCCCGGGGGGCAGACTAGCGGGAGGCTACGAGCAGTACTTC. Residues: CASSPTPPGGRLAGGYEQYF.

This chain links TRBV14 with TRBJ2-5; D gene uncertain. In germline, CDR1 is SGHDN, CDR2 FVKESK. CDR3 length equals 15 residues. Trimming took off 4 bases at V and 5 bases at J, with 17 bases between the two ends. This CDR3 reads CASSRHGQLKETQYF. The CDR3 nucleotides are TGTGCCAGCAGCCGTCACGGCCAGCTCAAGGAGACCCAGTACTTC.

The chain couples TRBV7-9 to TRBJ2-1; maybe TRBD2 (6 bases). V lost 1 base and J lost 10, with 17 bases in between. The CDR3 extends over 15 amino acids. CDR1 and CDR2 from the germline V gene are SEHNR and FQNEAQ (reference sequence). This chain's CDR3 is CASSLEGRGTGEQFF. The CDR3 nucleotides are TGTGCCAGCAGCTTAGAGGGGCGCGGGACGGGGGAGCAGTTCTTC.

The chain is built from TRBV4-1 and TRBJ1-5; no clear D gene. CDR3 size: 13 residues. V lost 1 base and J 7 bases, leaving 8 bases between the germline ends. Germline lookup yields CDR1 MGHRA and CDR2 YSYEKL. The CDR3 region is CASSQVYNQPQHF. DNA for the CDR3: TGCGCCAGCAGCCAAGTTTACAACCAGCCCCAGCATTTT.

The chain carries TRBV12-3 or TRBV12-4 and TRBJ1-2; D not certain. This CDR3 contains 13 residues. V lost 6 bases, J lost 10 bases, and 18 bases lay in between. CDR3 bases: TGTGCCAGCAGACTAAGGGCCCGGGATGTCTACACCTTC. Protein product: CASRLRARDVYTF.

V usage is TRBV7-6 and J usage is TRBJ1-2, with D maybe TRBD1 (6 bases). Germline CDR1 SGHVS, CDR2 FNYEAQ. The CDR3 totals 15 residues. V shed 5 bases and J shed 4 bases, with 17 bases lying between them. The CDR3 DNA reads TGTGCCAGCAGCCTTGCTGCAGGGGTGTCCTATGGCTACACCTTC. Protein: CASSLAAGVSYGYTF.

The table lists this clone with a few counts. The rearrangement joins TRBV19 to TRBJ1-1; D uncertain. The CDR3 has 13 residues. CDR1 and CDR2 from the germline V gene are LNHDA and SQIVND (reference sequence). V was pared by 5 bases and J by 6 bases, with 13 bases between. CDR3 in DNA: TGTGCCAGTAGTTATCAAGGTTTGCCTGAAGCTTTCTTT. Translated, it gives CASSYQGLPEAFF.

The chain links TRBV2 to TRBJ1-4; 7 bases match TRBD1. J gave up 1 base and V 6 bases, and 5 bases lay outside the gene matches. The CDR3 extends over 15 amino acids. The germline gives CDR1 SNHLY, CDR2 FYNNEI. The CDR3 here is CASRFRQGTNEKLFF. The CDR3 bases are TGTGCCAGCAGATTTCGACAGGGAACTAATGAAAAACTGTTTTTT. Full variable domain (rest looked up from reference TRBV2 and TRBJ1-4): EPEVTQTPSHQVTQMGQEVILRCVPISNHLYFYWYRQILGQKVEFLVSFYNNEISEKSEIFDDQFSVERPDGSNFTLKIRSTKLEDSAMYFCASRFRQGTNEKLFFGSGTQLSVL.

V is TRBV5-4 and J is TRBJ1-5; tentative D call: TRBD1 (5 bases). Trimming left V 4 bases short and J 4 bases short, with 9 bases between. The CDR3 totals 13 residues. CDR1 SGHNT and CDR2 YYREEE come from the germline V gene (reference sequence). Written as DNA, the CDR3 is TGTGCCAGCAGCACAGGATTGAATCAGCCCCAGCATTTT. It specifies CASSTGLNQPQHF.

The chain employs TRBV19 and TRBJ2-2, with D possibly matching TRBD2 (5 bases). V lost 6 bases and J 3 bases, leaving 11 bases between the germline ends. The CDR3 consists of 14 residues. CDR1 and CDR2 from the germline V gene are LNHDA and SQIVND (reference sequence). CDR3 sequence reads: CASSPGLHTGELFF. DNA of the CDR3: TGTGCCAGTAGCCCTGGACTTCACACCGGGGAGCTGTTTTTT.

Only one count was recorded for this clone. The genes are TRBV10-3 and TRBJ2-4; D gene unclear. The CDR3 is made up of 15 amino acids. CDR1 and CDR2 (germline): ENHRY, SYGVKD. Trimming cost V 0 bases and J 7 bases, with 13 bases left between them. The CDR3 nucleotides read TGTGCCATCAGTGAGTCGTTTGCGCGGACGAACATTCAGTACTTC. It encodes CAISESFARTNIQYF.

This clone was detected only a few times. This chain uses TRBV6-2 or TRBV6-3 with TRBJ1-4; D call uncertain. V was pared by 0 bases and J by 7 bases, with 12 bases between. CDR3 length: 15 amino acids. Germline CDR1 is MNHEY and CDR2 is SVGEGT. The CDR3 region is CASSYSSEDREKLFF. In DNA form, the CDR3 reads TGTGCCAGCAGTTACTCGAGTGAGGATCGTGAAAAACTGTTTTTT.

The V call is TRBV6-5, the J call TRBJ1-1; D is uncertain. Trimming left V 2 bases short and J 1 base short, with 8 bases between. CDR1 is MNHEY and CDR2 is SVGAGI in the germline V gene. The CDR3 loop spans 14 amino acids. The CDR3: CASSYGRTNTEAFF. CDR3 bases: TGTGCCAGCAGTTACGGCCGGACGAACACTGAAGCTTTCTTT.

This sequence joins TRBV9 and TRBJ2-5, with TRBD2 matching over 8 bases. The trim removed 4 bases at V and 2 bases at J, leaving 10 bases unmatched. The CDR3 runs to 16 residues. The V gene's germline CDR1 is SGDLS and CDR2 YYNGEE. The CDR3 loop is CASSPRGASGQETQYF. CDR3 nucleotides: TGTGCCAGCAGCCCGCGGGGGGCTAGCGGACAAGAGACCCAGTACTTC. Combining the CDR3 with reference TRBV9 and TRBJ2-5 gives the whole variable domain DSGVTQTPKHLITATGQRVTLRCSPRSGDLSVYWYQQSLDQGLQFLIQYYNGEERAKGNILERFSAQQFPDLHSELNLSSLELGDSALYFCASSPRGASGQETQYFGPGTRLLVL.

CDR3 bases: TGCGCCAGCAGCAGCGACAGGGTAGAAAAACTGTTTTTT. Translating gives CASSSDRVEKLFF. The chain carries TRBV5-1 and TRBJ1-4, with 7 positions matching TRBD1. After removal of 4 bases from V and 8 bases from J, the junction contained 5 bases not matched to a gene. The CDR3 loop spans 13 amino acids. The germline V gene encodes CDR1 SGHRS and CDR2 YFSETQ.

The V call is TRBV6-2 or TRBV6-3, the J call TRBJ2-7; D uncertain. The V end was cut by 4 bases, the J end by 5 bases, with 21 bases between. Looked up from germline, CDR1 is MNHEY and CDR2 is SVGEGT. CDR3 length: 16 residues. CDR3 DNA sequence: TGTGCCAGCAGTTCAAAACCCTTGGGCAGTTCTGACGAGCAGTACTTC. It encodes CASSSKPLGSSDEQYF.

The rearrangement uses TRBV21-1 and TRBJ1-5; TRBD1, as called in the table, went unchecked against the DNA. TRBV21-1 is labeled a pseudogene. The CDR3 loop spans 16 amino acids. CDR3 DNA: TGTGCCAGCAGCAAAGACAGGGGCTTGAGCAATCAGCCCCAGCATTTT. It encodes CASSKDRGLSNQPQHF.

This clone appeared a few times. V usage is TRBV5-4 and J usage is TRBJ2-7; perhaps TRBD1 as D (6 bases). V lost 4 bases and J lost 2, with 13 bases in between. This CDR3 has 14 amino acids. Germline CDR1 is SGHNT and CDR2 is YYREEE (reference sequence). CDR3 protein: CASSVRDKTYEQYF. CDR3 coding DNA: TGTGCCAGCAGCGTCCGGGACAAAACCTACGAGCAGTACTTC.

The chain has TRBV5-1 and TRBJ1-3; D is unresolved. V was clipped by 2 bases and J by 1 base, with 13 bases between them. The CDR3 spans 16 residues. The germline V gene encodes CDR1 SGHRS and CDR2 YFSETQ. The CDR3 is CASSFRDLTSGNTIYF. CDR3 sequence (DNA): TGCGCCAGCAGCTTCCGGGATCTTACTTCTGGAAACACCATATATTTT.